This is a list of T cell receptor beta chains from one sample in a study of vaccination and CD4 T cells after COVID-19. One entry per CDR3 protein results from TCRdb running MiXCR on the PCR reads. The sample holds under 25,000 distinct CDR3 sequences, around 37% seen once. Their target antigens are unknown. The input for sequencing was CD4+ T cells from blood, cultured in vitro, taken about 7 months after SARS-CoV-2 vaccination. Receptors were obtained from a human donor who had recovered from COVID-19. Each CDR3 is given with its conserved first and last residue. A D gene is named only where the DNA matches it firmly. Size values are once, few and many counts, or a class for expanded clones, and some rows have none.

J gene	V gene	clone size	D gene	CDR3 protein	CDR3 DNA
TRBJ1-6	TRBV4-1	once	.	CASSQVPRGKNSPLHF	TGCGCCAGCAGCCAAGTCCCTAGGGGAAAGAATTCACCCCTCCACTTT
TRBJ2-5	TRBV6-1	.	.	CASNKQRGETQYF	TGTGCCAGCAATAAACAACGCGGAGAGACCCAGTACTTC
TRBJ2-3	TRBV28	.	.	CASARAPGNTQYF	TGTGCCAGCGCACGGGCCCCGGGCAATACGCAGTATTTT
TRBJ1-6	TRBV25-1	.	.	CASSDVSGGVWDSPLHF	TGTGCCAGCAGTGATGTTAGTGGGGGAGTCTGGGATTCACCCCTCCACTTT
TRBJ2-3	TRBV7-3	.	TRBD2	CASSLVPAGGGTDTQYF	TGTGCCAGCAGCTTAGTTCCGGCGGGAGGAGGCACAGATACGCAGTATTTT
TRBJ1-2	TRBV6-1	.	TRBD1	CASSKGQPGTYGYTF	TGTGCCAGCAGTAAGGGACAGCCTGGGACCTATGGCTACACCTTC
TRBJ2-7	TRBV7-9	.	TRBD1	CASSPSGQAYEQYF	TGTGCCAGCAGCCCAAGTGGACAGGCCTACGAGCAGTACTTC
TRBJ1-1	TRBV20-1	few	.	CSAAREATPEAFF	TGCAGTGCGGCCAGGGAGGCAACACCTGAAGCTTTCTTT
TRBJ1-1	TRBV10-3	.	.	CAISEPGTEAFF	TGTGCCATCAGTGAGCCCGGAACTGAAGCTTTCTTT
TRBJ2-7	TRBV7-6	.	.	CASSRKKTGTYEQYF	TGTGCCAGCAGCCGGAAAAAGACTGGGACCTACGAGCAGTACTTC
TRBJ1-6	TRBV27	few	TRBD1	CASSLYRGKDSPLHF	TGTGCCAGCAGTTTATACAGGGGGAAGGATTCACCCCTCCACTTT
TRBJ2-7	TRBV24-1	.	.	CATSVRDTFSYEQYF	TGTGCCACCAGCGTCCGGGACACCTTCTCCTACGAGCAGTACTTC
TRBJ2-1	TRBV7-3	.	TRBD2	CASSLTTSDYNEQFF	TGTGCCAGCAGCTTAACCACTAGCGACTACAATGAGCAGTTCTTC
TRBJ2-3	TRBV2	.	TRBD2	CASSKAGSTDTQYF	TGTGCCAGCTCAAAAGCGGGGAGCACAGATACGCAGTATTTT
TRBJ1-5	TRBV20-1	medium-sized	TRBD1	CSAREGQDHQPQHF	TGCAGTGCTAGAGAGGGACAGGATCATCAGCCCCAGCATTTT
TRBJ2-7	TRBV6-1	few	TRBD2	CASCRRAGVLGYEQYF	TGTGCCAGTTGCCGACGAGCGGGAGTTTTAGGATACGAGCAGTACTTC
TRBJ1-5	TRBV4-1	once	.	CASSQVSGYNQPQHF	TGCGCCAGCAGCCAAGTGTCAGGGTACAATCAGCCCCAGCATTTT
TRBJ2-6	TRBV24-1	.	.	CATSWFAGASGANVLTF	TGTGCCACCAGTTGGTTCGCCGGGGCCTCTGGGGCCAACGTCCTGACTTTC
TRBJ1-1	TRBV20-1	.	.	CSAGHVRGTEAFF	TGCAGTGCTGGGCACGTGAGGGGAACTGAAGCTTTCTTT
TRBJ2-5	TRBV20-1	.	TRBD2	CSARDRIAGGETQYF	TGCAGTGCTAGAGATAGGATAGCGGGAGGTGAGACCCAGTACTTC
TRBJ1-1	TRBV7-2	.	.	CASSLEGQVNTEAFF	TGTGCCAGCAGCTTAGAGGGGCAGGTGAACACTGAAGCTTTCTTT
TRBJ2-1	TRBV10-3	.	TRBD2	CAIGGTSDDEQFF	TGTGCCATCGGCGGGACTAGCGATGATGAGCAGTTCTTC
TRBJ2-5	TRBV7-2	few	.	CASSLVGTTQETQYF	TGTGCCAGCAGCTTAGTTGGGACAACACAAGAGACCCAGTACTTC
TRBJ2-7	TRBV27	.	TRBD2	CASRIAGVDEQYF	TGTGCCAGCAGAATAGCGGGAGTGGATGAGCAGTACTTC
TRBJ1-6	TRBV7-8	.	.	CASSLVTQTWNSPLHF	TGTGCCAGCAGCTTAGTAACCCAGACCTGGAATTCACCCCTCCACTTT
TRBJ2-7	TRBV28	.	TRBD2	CASSKTSGYYEQYF	TGTGCCAGCAGTAAGACTAGCGGGTACTACGAGCAGTACTTC
TRBJ2-3	TRBV6-5	.	.	CASSYSSPTDTQYF	TGTGCCAGCAGTTACTCGTCACCCACAGATACGCAGTATTTT
TRBJ2-1	TRBV20-1	.	.	CSARDGGHTLMQFF	TGCAGTGCTAGAGATGGTGGTCATACCTTAATGCAGTTCTTC
TRBJ1-5	TRBV7-9	.	.	CARSFGGYSNQPQHF	TGTGCCAGGAGCTTCGGTGGTTATAGCAATCAGCCCCAGCATTTT
TRBJ2-7	TRBV6-2/TRBV6-3	medium-sized	TRBD1	CASTRGQGPYEQYF	TGTGCCAGCACCCGGGGACAGGGGCCGTACGAGCAGTACTTC
TRBJ2-3	TRBV27	.	.	CASSYSRGTDTQYF	TGTGCCAGCAGTTACTCAAGGGGCACAGATACGCAGTATTTT
TRBJ2-7	TRBV28	.	TRBD1	CASRTGTAYEQYF	TGTGCCAGCCGGACTGGGACAGCCTACGAGCAGTACTTC
TRBJ2-1	TRBV6-1	.	TRBD2	CATPRTSGSVEQFF	TGTGCCACCCCGAGGACTAGCGGGTCAGTCGAGCAGTTCTTC
TRBJ2-7	TRBV7-9	.	TRBD1	CASSYGTGVTDEQYF	TGTGCCAGCAGCTACGGGACAGGGGTTACGGACGAGCAGTACTTC
TRBJ2-6	TRBV4-1	.	.	CASSQGGEAGANVLTF	TGCGCCAGCAGCCAAGGAGGGGAGGCTGGGGCCAACGTCCTGACTTTC
TRBJ1-2	TRBV11-2	.	TRBD1	CASRPTGVRGYTF	TGTGCCAGCAGGCCGACAGGGGTGAGAGGCTACACCTTC
TRBJ2-7	TRBV10-3	.	TRBD2	CAIGGGRAYEQYF	TGTGCCATCGGTGGCGGGAGGGCCTACGAGCAGTACTTC
TRBJ2-5	TRBV28	.	TRBD2	CASSLSELAGGETQYF	TGTGCCAGCAGTTTATCGGAACTAGCGGGAGGGGAGACCCAGTACTTC
TRBJ2-1	TRBV20-1	few	.	CSARDFRGNEQFF	TGCAGTGCTAGAGATTTCCGGGGCAATGAGCAGTTCTTC
TRBJ1-5	TRBV20-1	.	.	CSARPGISNQPQHF	TGCAGTGCTAGGCCGGGGATTAGCAATCAGCCCCAGCATTTT
TRBJ2-3	TRBV7-2	once	.	CASSRVSGDTDTQYF	TGTGCCAGCAGCCGAGTTTCCGGTGACACAGATACGCAGTATTTT
TRBJ2-3	TRBV20-1	.	.	CSAPENTDTQYF	TGCAGTGCTCCCGAAAACACAGATACGCAGTATTTT
TRBJ2-7	TRBV6-1	few	TRBD1	CASSEGTGGAYEQYF	TGTGCCAGCAGTGAAGGGACAGGGGGCGCCTACGAGCAGTACTTC